The 27 T cell receptor beta chains reported below all come from one sample, sequenced in a study of cytomegalovirus exposure and HLA in healthy donors (dated by TCRdb to 2015 to 2018). Library prep was done by the immunoSEQ multiplex PCR assay. For the multiplex PCR, a mixture combining 60 forward primers for TCR Vbeta segments and 13 reverse primers for TCR Jbeta segments was used. As stored in TCRdb, this immuneACCESS dataset retains in-frame rearrangements with V and J assigned. A fraction of the clones does not appear; measured against another copy, unresolved V genes explain less than half of the discrepancy, and the remainder lacks a known reason. In all, the sample holds 90,000 to 120,000 clones, and around 70% of those were seen once. The ten largest clones capture roughly 10% of the sample. Sequencing was done on a sample of PBMCs. All receptors derive from a man aged 35-49 years in good health and CMV-seropositive.

This sequence joins TRBV18 and TRBJ2-3, with 8 positions matching TRBD2. The CDR3 runs to 15 residues. Trimming took 4 bases from V and 1 from J; bases not matched to a gene: 4. Looked up from germline, CDR1 is KGHSH and CDR2 is LQKENI. As DNA, the CDR3 is TGTGCCAGCTCACTAACGGGGGGGCGCACAGATACGCAGTATTTT. It specifies CASSLTGGRTDTQYF.

The rearrangement joins TRBV7-2 to TRBJ2-3; 9 nucleotides align to TRBD1. This CDR3 is 15 amino acids long. Germline V gives CDR1 SGHTA, CDR2 FQGNSA. The junction had 7 bases not matched to a gene; V was cut back by 5 bases and J by 4 bases. Here the CDR3 DNA reads TGTGCCAGCAGCCCCCGAGGGGACAGGGCAGATACGCAGTATTTT. Protein product: CASSPRGDRADTQYF.

The rearrangement uses TRBV5-1 and TRBJ2-5, with 7 bases fitting TRBD2. Germline assignment: CDR1 SGHRS and CDR2 YFSETQ. The CDR3 contains 17 residues. The V gene end was trimmed by 1 base and the J gene end by 3 bases; junction bases not matched to a gene: 12. CDR3 protein: CASSLYSISSGKETQYF. CDR3 nucleotides: TGCGCCAGCAGCTTGTACTCCATTTCTAGCGGAAAAGAGACCCAGTACTTC. Together with reference TRBV5-1 and TRBJ2-5, the CDR3 gives the full variable domain: KAGVTQTPRYLIKTRGQQVTLSCSPISGHRSVSWYQQTPGQGLQFLFEYFSETQRNKGNFPGRFSGRQFSNSRSEMNVSTLELGDSALYLCASSLYSISSGKETQYFGPGTRLLVL.

The chain links TRBV19 to TRBJ1-1; 7 positions match TRBD1. Germline-derived CDR1 and CDR2 are LNHDA and SQIVND (reference sequence). The CDR3 length is 14 residues. With 7 bases clipped from V and 3 bases from J, the junction kept 8 bases outside the gene matches. The DNA for the CDR3 is TGTGCCAGTACGAGACAGGGCGGTTACACTGAAGCTTTCTTT. Its protein product is CASTRQGGYTEAFF.

This rearrangement joins TRBV9 to TRBJ2-7; TRBD1 agrees at 10 bases. Germline-derived CDR1 and CDR2 are SGDLS and YYNGEE. The J segment lost 7 bases and the V segment lost 4 bases, leaving 11 bases of the junction unmatched. The CDR3 runs 15 residues. CDR3 protein: CASSPLGTGAAEQYF. CDR3 nucleotides: TGTGCCAGCAGCCCCCTCGGGACAGGGGCAGCTGAGCAGTACTTC.

The count of this clone is one. The chain links TRBV29-1 to TRBJ2-1; TRBD2 agrees at 10 bases. After removal of 6 bases from V and 7 bases from J, the junction contained 9 bases not matched to a gene. Germline lookup yields CDR1 SQVTM and CDR2 ANQGSEA. This CDR3 has 14 amino acids. Here the CDR3 DNA reads TGCAGCGTGAGACTAGCGGGTCAAACAAATGAGCAGTTCTTC. Translated: CSVRLAGQTNEQFF.

The chain recombines TRBV5-1 with TRBJ2-7; D remains unclear. The CDR3 length is 12 residues. Trimming removed 4 bases at V and 7 bases at J, with 12 bases between. Per the germline V gene, CDR1 is SGHRS and CDR2 is YFSETQ. The CDR3 nucleotides are TGCGCCAGCAGCCCCGACGGAAGGGAGCAGTACGTC. Amino acids: CASSPDGREQYV.

J is TRBJ2-3 and V is TRBV7-2, with TRBD2 identical over 8 bases. With 1 base clipped from V and 3 bases from J, the junction kept 9 bases outside the gene matches. CDR3 length: 17 amino acids. Germline V gene sequence: CDR1 SGHTA, CDR2 FQGNSA. CDR3 sequence reads: CASSLDIAGWRTDTQYF. The CDR3 DNA reads as TGTGCCAGCAGCTTAGATATAGCGGGATGGCGGACAGATACGCAGTATTTT.

V and J are TRBV18 and TRBJ1-3; 9 bases fit TRBD1. This CDR3 contains 16 residues. The J segment lost 0 bases and the V segment lost 5 bases, leaving 5 bases of the junction unmatched. In germline, CDR1 is KGHSH, CDR2 LQKENI. Here the CDR3 DNA reads TGTGCCAGCTCAAAAGGGACAGGGACCTCTGGAAACACCATATATTTT. Encoded protein: CASSKGTGTSGNTIYF.

The J gene is TRBJ1-1, the V gene TRBV4-1; D ambiguous. CDR1 is MGHRA, CDR2 YSYEKL, per germline. The germline V and J ends were trimmed by 3 bases and 3 bases, with 20 bases remaining between them. The CDR3 runs 17 residues. CDR3 nucleotides: TGCGCCAGCAGCCATGAGAACTGGGTATCACGGGACACTGAAGCTTTCTTT. It is translated as CASSHENWVSRDTEAFF.

This clone was found a few times. This chain joins TRBV19 and TRBJ2-1; 12 positions agree with TRBD2. Germline V gives CDR1 LNHDA, CDR2 SQIVND (reference sequence). V was pared by 9 bases and J by 4 bases, with 4 bases of the junction left unmatched. The CDR3 runs 14 residues. CDR3: CASAGLAGYNEQFF. In DNA form, the CDR3 reads TGTGCCAGCGCGGGACTAGCGGGTTACAATGAGCAGTTCTTC.

This clone was detected once. The chain joins TRBV30 to TRBJ2-3; TRBD2 matches at 11 bases. This CDR3 contains 16 residues. The trim removed 3 bases at V and 0 bases at J, leaving 5 bases unmatched. The germline gives CDR1 GTSNPN, CDR2 SVGIG (reference sequence). The CDR3 bases are TGTGCCTGGAGGGAAGTAGCGGGAGGGAGCACAGATACGCAGTATTTT. It is translated as CAWREVAGGSTDTQYF.

This clone was detected only a few times. The chain joins TRBV5-6 to TRBJ2-7; 8 bases map to TRBD2. The CDR3 is 14 amino acids. Trimming took 0 bases from V and 4 from J; bases not matched to a gene: 3. CDR1 and CDR2 (germline): SGHDT, YYEEEE. The CDR3 DNA follows: TGTGCCAGCAGCTTGGATAGCGGGATATACGAGCAGTACTTC. Protein product: CASSLDSGIYEQYF.

J is TRBJ2-3 and V is TRBV6-6; D remains unclear. CDR1 MNHNY and CDR2 SVGAGI come from the germline V gene (reference sequence). This CDR3 contains 14 residues. Trimming took off 2 bases at V and 6 bases at J, with 12 bases between the two ends. The CDR3 DNA sequence: TGTGCCAGCAGTTACAGGCTTAGAGCGGATACGCAGTATTTT. It translates to CASSYRLRADTQYF.

The chain is built from TRBV5-1 and TRBJ2-7; tentatively, D is TRBD2 (6 bases). Germline V gene sequence: CDR1 SGHRS, CDR2 YFSETQ. V shed 0 bases and J shed 7 bases, with 11 bases lying between them. The CDR3 runs to 13 residues. CDR3 coding DNA: TGCGCCAGCAGCTTGGGCGGGGCTACGGAGCAGTACTTC. Translation gives CASSLGGATEQYF.

The chain uses TRBV7-8 and TRBJ2-1, with TRBD2 matching 9 bases. Losses at the gene ends were 3 bases for V and 10 bases for J; bases not matched to a gene: 4. The length of the CDR3 is 13 residues. Germline CDR1 and CDR2: SGHVS and FQNEAQ. The CDR3 is CASSFGLAGEQFF. The CDR3 nucleotides are TGTGCCAGCAGCTTTGGCCTAGCGGGGGAGCAGTTCTTC.

The V call is TRBV9, the J call TRBJ1-2; 8 nucleotides line up with TRBD1. CDR1 is SGDLS and CDR2 is YYNGEE in the germline V gene. This CDR3 contains 15 residues. J was trimmed by 4 bases and V by 0 bases; bases with no gene match: 5. CDR3 sequence: CASSVGTGSPYGYTF. Written as DNA, the CDR3 is TGTGCCAGCAGCGTAGGGACAGGGTCCCCCTATGGCTACACCTTC.

CDR3 DNA sequence: TGTGCCAGTAGCCCCTTGCAGGGGATACTTCTCAACGGCTACACCTTC. Its translation is CASSPLQGILLNGYTF. This sequence joins TRBV19 and TRBJ1-2; TRBD1 is a possible D gene (6 bases). Trimming took 6 bases from V and 8 from J, leaving 25 bases between them. CDR1 LNHDA and CDR2 SQIVND come from the germline V gene (reference sequence). The CDR3 is 16 residues long.

The chain is built from TRBV11-2 and TRBJ2-1, with TRBD2 matching 9 bases. CDR1 and CDR2 from the germline V gene are SGHAT and FQNNGV. The CDR3 has 16 amino acids. Trimming at V came to 0 bases and at J to 5 bases, leaving 5 bases not matched to a gene. The CDR3 region is CASSLEVAGEHNEQFF. Written as DNA, the CDR3 is TGTGCCAGCAGCTTAGAGGTAGCGGGAGAACACAATGAGCAGTTCTTC.

J is TRBJ2-2 and V is TRBV10-3; possibly TRBD2 for D (6 bases). The germline gives CDR1 ENHRY, CDR2 SYGVKD. The V and J ends lost 9 bases and 3 bases respectively, with 11 bases between them. The CDR3 spans 13 residues. This chain's CDR3 is CAIRDSYTGELFF. CDR3 coding DNA: TGTGCCATTAGGGACTCCTACACCGGGGAGCTGTTTTTT.

J is TRBJ1-6 and V is TRBV6-4; TRBD1 is a possible D gene (5 bases). Trimming shortened V by 0 bases and J by 5 bases, and 5 bases separated the two germline ends. Germline V gives CDR1 MRHNA, CDR2 SNTAGT. This CDR3 spans 14 amino acids. This chain's CDR3 is CASSDSGDNSPLHF. In DNA form, the CDR3 reads TGTGCCAGCAGTGACTCAGGGGATAATTCACCCCTCCACTTT.

The rearrangement uses TRBV5-1 and TRBJ2-7; D perhaps matches TRBD1 (7 bases). CDR1 and CDR2 (germline): SGHRS, YFSETQ. The CDR3 extends over 15 amino acids. V was pared by 4 bases and J by 3 bases, with 17 bases between. CDR3: CASSQGGALFYEQYF. In DNA form, the CDR3 reads TGCGCCAGCAGCCAGGGGGGCGCCCTCTTCTACGAGCAGTACTTC. The full variable domain, with the rest looked up from reference TRBV5-1 and TRBJ2-7, is KAGVTQTPRYLIKTRGQQVTLSCSPISGHRSVSWYQQTPGQGLQFLFEYFSETQRNKGNFPGRFSGRQFSNSRSEMNVSTLELGDSALYLCASSQGGALFYEQYFGPGTRLTVT.

This clone showed up just once. This rearrangement joins TRBV6-5 to TRBJ2-7, with 11 bases aligning to TRBD2. Germline assignment: CDR1 MNHEY and CDR2 SVGAGI. With 5 bases clipped from V and 2 bases from J, the junction kept 5 bases outside the gene matches. The CDR3 has 15 residues. In nucleotides, the CDR3 is TGTGCCAGCAGTAGTAGCGGGAGGGAAACCTACGAGCAGTACGTC. It codes for CASSSSGRETYEQYV.

The chain combines TRBV4-2 with TRBJ2-5; the match to TRBD1 covers 8 bases. Germline trimming cut 1 base from V and 5 bases from J; bases unmatched to any gene: 6. The CDR3 spans 15 residues. CDR1 LGHNA and CDR2 YNFKEQ come from the germline V gene. The CDR3 region is CASSQASGQGETQYF. CDR3 nucleotide sequence: TGTGCCAGCAGCCAAGCTTCTGGACAGGGTGAGACCCAGTACTTC.

This chain links TRBV15 with TRBJ2-3; 8 nucleotides line up with TRBD2. Germline values: CDR1 LNHNV, CDR2 YYDKDF (reference sequence). The CDR3 has 15 residues. Losses at the gene ends were 3 bases for V and 2 bases for J; bases not matched to a gene: 4. In nucleotides, the CDR3 is TGTGCCACCAGCAGGGGGCGGGAGGCCACAGATACGCAGTATTTT. Residues: CATSRGREATDTQYF.

There are a few counts of this clone. This rearrangement joins TRBV6-5 to TRBJ1-1; TRBD1 is a possible D gene (6 bases). Trimming stripped 0 bases from V and 8 bases from J, with 10 bases between. The CDR3 covers 13 residues. Germline assignment: CDR1 MNHEY and CDR2 SVGAGI. The chain's CDR3 is CASSYSRGYEAFF. As DNA, the CDR3 is TGTGCCAGCAGTTACTCGAGGGGGTACGAAGCTTTCTTT.

In DNA, the CDR3 is TGTGCCAGTAGTCCGGGACTAGCTAACACAGATACGCAGTATTTT. The encoded protein is CASSPGLANTDTQYF. This chain joins TRBV19 and TRBJ2-3; 9 bases are shared with TRBD2. This CDR3 has 15 amino acids. J gave up 2 bases and V 5 bases, and 5 bases lay outside the gene matches. Germline V gives CDR1 LNHDA, CDR2 SQIVND (reference sequence).